These T cell receptor beta chains were read from a single sample in a study of shared clonotypes between healthy human individuals. Profiling relied on immunoSEQ multiplex PCR, and the TCRdb table lists in-frame clones only, not all of them. This table has about 2.3 million clones, approximately 90% appearing once. Material for sequencing was naive CD4+ T cells from PBMCs. The source of these receptors is a man between 18 and 29 years old in good health. Some clones in this sample may be carry-over from other donors' samples. Each CDR3 is given with its conserved first and last residue. D genes are given only for firm matches. Rows may omit the clone size; those that give it use once, few, many or a size class.

v_call,clone_size,d_call,j_call,cdr3_length,cdr3_nt,cdr3_aa
TRBV7-2,-,-,TRBJ2-7,15,TGTGCCAGCAGCTTAGTGCAGGGAGCGTTCTACGAGCAGTACTTC,CASSLVQGAFYEQYF
TRBV5-1,-,-,TRBJ2-5,14,TGCGCCAGCAGCCTGACGGCCAGCCAAGGGACCCAGTACTTC,CASSLTASQGTQYF
TRBV14,-,-,TRBJ2-7,16,TGTGCCAGCAGCCAGCCGCGGGGGCGGAACTCCTACGAGCAGTACTTC,CASSQPRGRNSYEQYF
TRBV5-1,-,-,TRBJ1-1,15,TGCGCCAGCAGCGGGGGAATTTTGAGGGGCACTGAAGCTTTCTTT,CASSGGILRGTEAFF
TRBV6-4,-,TRBD2,TRBJ2-7,16,TGTGCCAGCAGTGCCCGCCCGACCAGCGGGAGGAGCGAGCAGTACTTC,CASSARPTSGRSEQYF
TRBV9,-,-,TRBJ1-1,14,TGTGCCAGCAGCCTCGACCCAGGCAGCACTGAAGCTTTCTTT,CASSLDPGSTEAFF
TRBV6-5,-,TRBD2,TRBJ2-1,14,TGTGCCAGCAGGTCGCCCGGGGGGGGCTATGAGCAGTTCTTC,CASRSPGGGYEQFF
TRBV9,-,-,TRBJ2-1,18,TGTGCCAGCAGCGGGGGGGTCTCAAGCCCCACCTCCTACAATGAGCAGTTCTTC,CASSGGVSSPTSYNEQFF
TRBV7-9,-,-,TRBJ1-1,13,TGTGCCAGCAGCTTAGTGACGAACACTGAAGCTTTCTTT,CASSLVTNTEAFF
TRBV19,-,-,TRBJ2-3,13,TGTGCCAGTAGTAACAGGGACGCAGATACGCAGTATTTT,CASSNRDADTQYF
TRBV18,-,TRBD1,TRBJ2-2,16,TGTGCCAGCTCACCACCCGGGACAGGACAATTCGGGGAGCTGTTTTTT,CASSPPGTGQFGELFF
TRBV5-1,-,-,TRBJ1-1,15,TGCGCCAGCAGCTTGGAAGGGGGAAGGGGCACTGAAGCTTTCTTT,CASSLEGGRGTEAFF
TRBV7-2,-,-,TRBJ1-2,15,TGTGCCAGCAAGCCCCAGGGGTTCGAGAACTATGGCTACACCTTC,CASKPQGFENYGYTF
TRBV18,-,-,TRBJ2-7,16,TGTGCCAGCTCACCATTGGGCAGCCTAAGCTCCTACGAGCAGTACTTC,CASSPLGSLSSYEQYF
TRBV7-2,-,TRBD2,TRBJ2-7,14,TGTGCCAGCAGATTAGGACTAGCGGGAGTTGAGCAGTACTTC,CASRLGLAGVEQYF
TRBV7-2,-,-,TRBJ2-3,16,TGTGCCAGCAGCTTAGAACCCCCCCCGGGTTCAGATACGCAGTATTTT,CASSLEPPPGSDTQYF
TRBV7-2,few,-,TRBJ1-5,15,TGTGCCAGCAGCTTCGGAGGCCCCCACAGTCAGCCCCAGCATTTT,CASSFGGPHSQPQHF
TRBV4-2,-,TRBD2,TRBJ2-1,15,TGTGCCAGCAGCTCAGCGGGAGTTATGGGATGGGAGCAGTTCTTC,CASSSAGVMGWEQFF
TRBV9,-,-,TRBJ1-1,15,TGTGCCAGCAGCGTAGTGGGACACCTGAACACTGAAGCTTTCTTT,CASSVVGHLNTEAFF
TRBV6-1,few,-,TRBJ1-5,14,TGTGCCAGCAGTGGACCCGGTGCGGATCAGCCCCAGCATTTT,CASSGPGADQPQHF
TRBV11-2,-,TRBD2,TRBJ2-5,15,TGTGCCAGCAGCCGTCTCGCGGGAGGGGTAGAGACCCAGTACTTC,CASSRLAGGVETQYF
TRBV9,-,-,TRBJ2-7,13,TGTGCCAGCAGCGTGGGTGGGAGTGTCGAGCAGTACTTC,CASSVGGSVEQYF
TRBV7-9,-,-,TRBJ2-7,14,TGTGCCAGCAGCTCGGGACAAAGGCTCTACGAGCAGTACTTC,CASSSGQRLYEQYF
TRBV6-5,-,TRBD1,TRBJ2-1,13,TGTGCCAGCACCCGGACAGGGAGCGGTGAGCAGTTCTTC,CASTRTGSGEQFF
TRBV5-1,-,TRBD2,TRBJ2-7,15,TGCGCCAGCAGCTACGGACTAGCGGGGTCCTACGAGCAGTACTTC,CASSYGLAGSYEQYF
TRBV28,-,TRBD2,TRBJ2-5,18,TGTGCCAGCAGTTCGCCCGTGAAAGGCGGGAGGCACCAAGAGACCCAGTACTTC,CASSSPVKGGRHQETQYF
TRBV5-1,once,TRBD1,TRBJ2-2,15,TGCGCCAGCAGCTTCGGGACAGGGCCGGCCGGGGAGCTGTTTTTT,CASSFGTGPAGELFF
TRBV19,few,-,TRBJ1-2,14,TGTGCCAGTAGTACTCCGGGGCTGGACTATGGCTACACCTTC,CASSTPGLDYGYTF
TRBV27,-,TRBD2,TRBJ2-1,20,TGTGCCAGCAGAATGGTTCTGACCGCGGCGGGACTAGCTATAGCCGATGAGCAGTTCTTC,CASRMVLTAAGLAIADEQFF
TRBV6-5,-,TRBD1,TRBJ2-7,15,TGTGCCAGCACCACCCATCCGGGACAGTCCTACGAGCAGTACTTC,CASTTHPGQSYEQYF
TRBV5-4,-,-,TRBJ2-3,12,TGTGCCAGCAGCCCGGGCACAGATACGCAGTATTTT,CASSPGTDTQYF
TRBV7-9,-,-,TRBJ2-5,13,TGTGCCAGCAGCTTCCTTGCCCAAGAGACCCAGTACTTC,CASSFLAQETQYF
TRBV15,-,-,TRBJ1-5,12,TGTGCCACGGAGCGGGACGGAGTGCCCCAGCATTTT,CATERDGVPQHF
TRBV7-9,-,TRBD1,TRBJ2-7,15,TGTGCCAGCAGCTCAGAGCAGACAGGGTTCTACGAGCAGTACTTC,CASSSEQTGFYEQYF
TRBV6-6,-,-,TRBJ2-7,12,TGTGCCATCGCTAGCCCATCCTACGAGCAGTACTTC,CAIASPSYEQYF
TRBV18,once,-,TRBJ1-1,13,TGTGCCAGCTCACCAGAGTTGCTGGCTGAAGCTTTCTTT,CASSPELLAEAFF
TRBV6-5,-,TRBD1,TRBJ2-5,13,TGTGCCAGCAGTGGACAGGGAAGAGAGACCCAGTACTTC,CASSGQGRETQYF
TRBV4-3,once,-,TRBJ2-5,14,TGCGCCAGCAGCCAAGTTTCCGAAGGGGGGGCCCAGTACTTC,CASSQVSEGGAQYF
TRBV14,once,-,TRBJ1-2,13,TGTGCCAGCAGCCCCAGGACAGATGGAGGCTACACCTTC,CASSPRTDGGYTF
TRBV6-5,few,-,TRBJ2-2,12,TGTGCCAGCAGGGCAAGTACCGGGGAGCTGTTTTTT,CASRASTGELFF
TRBV2,-,-,TRBJ2-7,12,TGTGCCAGCAGTCGACCTTTCGGCGAGCAGTACTTC,CASSRPFGEQYF
TRBV9,-,-,TRBJ2-2,15,TGTGCCAGCAGCGTAGCTAGCAGTTTCCCCGGGGAGCTGTTTTTT,CASSVASSFPGELFF
TRBV28,-,-,TRBJ2-7,16,TGTGCCAGCAGCCCAGGGTCGGCGGAGGGTCGGTACGAGCAGTACTTC,CASSPGSAEGRYEQYF
TRBV28,-,-,TRBJ1-2,12,TGTGCCAGCAGTTTTGGGGGATATGGCTACACCTTC,CASSFGGYGYTF
TRBV5-4,-,TRBD2,TRBJ2-2,16,TGTGCCAGCAGCTTGGTAGGCGGGAGGGGGACCGGGGAGCTGTTTTTT,CASSLVGGRGTGELFF
TRBV2,once,TRBD2,TRBJ2-7,15,TGTGCCAGCACCCCCGGGGCGGGAGGCCGGTACGAGCAGTACTTC,CASTPGAGGRYEQYF
TRBV5-1,few,TRBD1,TRBJ1-1,15,TGCGCCAGCAGCTTGAGGACAGGAAAGAACACTGAAGCTTTCTTT,CASSLRTGKNTEAFF
TRBV19,-,-,TRBJ2-7,14,TGTGCCAGTAGTGCCGAGGGGTCCCCCCCCGAGCAGTACTTC,CASSAEGSPPEQYF